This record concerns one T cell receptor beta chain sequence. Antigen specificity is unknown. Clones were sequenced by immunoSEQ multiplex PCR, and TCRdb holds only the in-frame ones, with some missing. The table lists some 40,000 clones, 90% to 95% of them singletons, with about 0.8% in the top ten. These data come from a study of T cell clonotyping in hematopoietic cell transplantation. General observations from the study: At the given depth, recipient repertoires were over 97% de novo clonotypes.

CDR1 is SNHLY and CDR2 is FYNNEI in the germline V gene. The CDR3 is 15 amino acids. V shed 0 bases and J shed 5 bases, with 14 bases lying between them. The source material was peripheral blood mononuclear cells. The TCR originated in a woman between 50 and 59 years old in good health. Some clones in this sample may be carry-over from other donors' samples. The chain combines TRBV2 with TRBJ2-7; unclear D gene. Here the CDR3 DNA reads TGTGCCAGCAGTGAAGCATCCGGGTACAGTGACGAGCAGTACTTC. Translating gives CASSEASGYSDEQYF.